One sample yielded the 27 T cell receptor beta chains listed below, sequenced in a study of blood T cell repertoires in COVID-19. Generated by immunoSEQ multiplex PCR, the TCRdb table keeps only in-frame clones and is missing some. The sample yields 150,000 to 200,000 clones, approximately 84% seen once. Sample: peripheral blood. Receptors were obtained from a woman aged 80 or over with COVID-19, enrolled during active disease.

The chain couples TRBV5-5 to TRBJ1-2, with 9 positions matching TRBD1. In germline, CDR1 is SGHKS, CDR2 YYEKEE (reference sequence). The J segment lost 5 bases and the V segment lost 3 bases, leaving 11 bases of the junction unmatched. CDR3 length: 16 residues. The CDR3 reads CASSSPGQGLGYGYTF. The CDR3 DNA reads as TGTGCCAGCAGCTCTCCGGGACAGGGTCTTGGGTATGGCTACACCTTC.

The V call is TRBV28, the J call TRBJ2-7, with 7 bases matching TRBD1. V gave up 7 bases and J gave up 1 base; unmatched junction bases: 4. Per germline, CDR1 MDHEN and CDR2 SYDVKM. The CDR3 loop spans 13 amino acids. The DNA for the CDR3 is TGTGCCAGCAAACAGGGGCATTCCTACGAGCAGTACTTC. Translating gives CASKQGHSYEQYF.

This clone was seen more than once but under ten times. The chain couples TRBV7-3 to TRBJ1-6; D is undetermined. V dropped 2 bases and J dropped 7 bases, with 6 bases sitting between them. Germline V gene data show CDR1 as SGHTA and CDR2 as FQGTGA. CDR3 length: 13 amino acids. This CDR3 is CASSLFPNSPLHF. CDR3 in DNA: TGTGCCAGCAGCTTATTTCCAAATTCACCCCTCCACTTT.

V gene TRBV5-6 combines with J gene TRBJ1-3, with 10 bases lining up with TRBD1. Germline assignment: CDR1 SGHDT and CDR2 YYEEEE. V lost 3 bases and J lost 9; bases outside the gene matches: 6. This CDR3 region has 14 residues. CDR3 nucleotide sequence: TGTGCCAGCAGCTGGCAGGGACAGGGGAGCACCATATATTTT. Its protein is CASSWQGQGSTIYF.

CDR3 sequence: CSARQQETQYF. DNA for the CDR3: TGCAGCGCCAGACAGCAAGAGACCCAGTACTTC. The chain recombines TRBV29-1 with TRBJ2-5; perhaps TRBD1 as D (5 bases). Deletions cut 7 bases from V and 2 bases from J, with 8 bases between. The CDR3 totals 11 residues. Germline CDR1 reads SQVTM; CDR2 reads ANQGSEA.

The rearrangement uses TRBV12-3 or TRBV12-4 and TRBJ2-1; 7 bases line up with TRBD1. There are 12 residues in the CDR3. With 8 bases clipped from V and 4 bases from J, the junction kept 2 bases outside the gene matches. This CDR3 is CASRDRYNEQFF. DNA of the CDR3: TGTGCCAGCCGGGACAGATACAATGAGCAGTTCTTC.

The chain has TRBV19 and TRBJ2-4, with D possibly being TRBD1 (6 bases). Germline-derived CDR1 and CDR2 are LNHDA and SQIVND (reference sequence). The CDR3 has 13 amino acids. Trimming stripped 9 bases from V and 0 bases from J, with 9 bases between. For the CDR3, the DNA is TGTGCCAGCGGACAGACAGCCAAAAACATTCAGTACTTC. Translation: CASGQTAKNIQYF.

This clone was recorded once. Other DNA sequences in this sample translate to the same CDR3. V is TRBV7-3 and J is TRBJ2-3; D might be TRBD2 (5 bases). V was trimmed by 0 bases and J by 1 base, leaving 5 bases between them. In germline, CDR1 is SGHTA, CDR2 FQGTGA. The CDR3 runs 14 residues. The chain's CDR3 is CASSLTGGTDTQYF. CDR3 in DNA: TGTGCCAGCAGCTTAACCGGGGGCACAGATACGCAGTATTTT. Complete variable domain (other parts from reference TRBV7-3 and TRBJ2-3): GAGVSQTPSNKVTEKGKYVELRCDPISGHTALYWYRQSLGQGPEFLIYFQGTGAADDSGLPNDRFFAVRPEGSVSTLKIQRTERGDSAVYLCASSLTGGTDTQYFGPGTRLTVL.

V usage is TRBV7-8 and J usage is TRBJ1-6, with D hard to call. Germline values: CDR1 SGHVS, CDR2 FQNEAQ. Deletions cut 2 bases from V and 10 bases from J, with 9 bases between. This CDR3 region has 13 residues. The CDR3 region has the DNA TGTGCCAGCAGCTTAAATAGCTACTCACCCCTCCACTTT. Encoded protein: CASSLNSYSPLHF.

J is TRBJ2-1 and V is TRBV5-1; D is perhaps TRBD2 (5 bases). Germline assignment: CDR1 SGHRS and CDR2 YFSETQ. The V end lost 0 bases, the J end lost 4 bases, and 11 bases lay between the germline ends. CDR3 length: 15 amino acids. CDR3 sequence reads: CASSLESGKYNEQFF. The DNA for the CDR3 is TGCGCCAGCAGCTTGGAATCCGGGAAATACAATGAGCAGTTCTTC. Full variable domain (missing parts from reference TRBV5-1 and TRBJ2-1): KAGVTQTPRYLIKTRGQQVTLSCSPISGHRSVSWYQQTPGQGLQFLFEYFSETQRNKGNFPGRFSGRQFSNSRSEMNVSTLELGDSALYLCASSLESGKYNEQFFGPGTRLTVL.

V and J are TRBV5-4 and TRBJ2-7; 7 bases are a match to TRBD2. Germline V gives CDR1 SGHNT, CDR2 YYREEE (reference sequence). V gave up 0 bases and J gave up 4 bases; unmatched junction bases: 10. The CDR3 loop spans 16 amino acids. CDR3 DNA sequence: TGTGCCAGCAGCTTGGGGGGCGGGAGAGCCCTTTACGAGCAGTACTTC. As protein: CASSLGGGRALYEQYF.

The V and J genes are TRBV18 and TRBJ2-7, with 7 bases lining up with TRBD2. The CDR3 length is 14 residues. Germline CDR1 reads KGHSH; CDR2 reads LQKENI. V shed 2 bases and J 2 bases; nucleotides not matched to a gene: 3. CDR3 nucleotide sequence: TGTGCCAGCTCACCAGGCGGGAGTGCCTACGAGCAGTACTTC. Translated: CASSPGGSAYEQYF. The entire variable domain, with the rest obtained from reference TRBV18 and TRBJ2-7, is as follows: NAGVMQNPRHLVRRRGQEARLRCSPMKGHSHVYWYRQLPEEGLKFMVYLQKENIIDESGMPKERFSAEFPKEGPSILRIQQVVRGDSAAYFCASSPGGSAYEQYFGPGTRLTVT.

The rearrangement joins TRBV4-3 to TRBJ1-5; the D is unclear. The CDR3 has 16 residues. Germline values: CDR1 LGHNA, CDR2 YSLEER. V was shortened by 0 bases and J by 2 bases, with 11 bases between the two germline ends. The CDR3, as DNA: TGCGCCAGCAGCCAAGATGCCCTCTCGGGCAATCAGCCCCAGCATTTT. It is translated as CASSQDALSGNQPQHF.

The V call is TRBV5-1, the J call TRBJ2-1; 12 bases are a match to TRBD2. V trimming: 4 bases; J trimming: 8 bases; junction bases outside the gene matches: 7. This CDR3 is 15 amino acids long. The V gene's germline CDR1 is SGHRS and CDR2 YFSETQ. The CDR3 region is CASSDLAGGGDEQFF. The CDR3 DNA reads TGCGCCAGCAGCGACCTAGCGGGAGGGGGGGATGAGCAGTTCTTC. Variable domain in full (rest from reference TRBV5-1 and TRBJ2-1): KAGVTQTPRYLIKTRGQQVTLSCSPISGHRSVSWYQQTPGQGLQFLFEYFSETQRNKGNFPGRFSGRQFSNSRSEMNVSTLELGDSALYLCASSDLAGGGDEQFFGPGTRLTVL.

This clone was recorded a few times. The chain carries TRBV11-2 and TRBJ2-2; TRBD2 matches at 7 bases. Germline V gene data show CDR1 as SGHAT and CDR2 as FQNNGV. Trimming cost V 5 bases and J 4 bases; bases outside gene matches: 10. The CDR3 is 16 amino acids. CDR3 sequence reads: CASSPGAGRGTGELFF. CDR3 sequence (DNA): TGTGCCAGCAGCCCCGGCGCGGGGAGGGGCACCGGGGAGCTGTTTTTT.

This chain connects TRBV19 to TRBJ1-2; TRBD1 aligns across 9 bases. CDR1 is LNHDA, CDR2 SQIVND, per germline (reference sequence). CDR3 length equals 15 residues. Trimming at V came to 4 bases and at J to 4 bases, leaving 7 bases not matched to a gene. CDR3: CASSTSGQGPYGYTF. CDR3 coding DNA: TGTGCCAGTAGTACATCCGGACAGGGGCCCTATGGCTACACCTTC.

The gene calls are TRBV29-1 and TRBJ1-4; D gene uncertain. Germline CDR1 reads SQVTM; CDR2 reads ANQGSEA. Trimming stripped 6 bases from V and 5 bases from J, with 13 bases between. The CDR3 contains 13 residues. The CDR3 bases are TGCAGCGTCTTAGACGGAGTGAATGAAAAACTGTTTTTT. Translated: CSVLDGVNEKLFF.

The DNA for the CDR3 is TGTGCCAGCAGTTCCCAGGGGAGGGGAGACCTCTACGAGCAGTACTTC. Its protein product is CASSSQGRGDLYEQYF. The rearrangement joins TRBV28 to TRBJ2-7; D possibly corresponds to TRBD2 (7 bases). Trimming shortened V by 4 bases and J by 3 bases, and 19 bases separated the two germline ends. The germline V gene has CDR1 MDHEN and CDR2 SYDVKM. The length of the CDR3 is 16 residues.

V usage is TRBV28 and J usage is TRBJ1-2; D is undetermined. V dropped 1 base and J dropped 2 bases, with 5 bases sitting between them. This CDR3 is built from 13 residues. Germline CDR1 MDHEN, CDR2 SYDVKM. CDR3 residues: CASSLYQNYGYTF. The CDR3 nucleotides read TGTGCCAGCAGTTTATACCAGAACTATGGCTACACCTTC.

The V call is TRBV6-6, the J call TRBJ2-3, with D unclear. Looked up from germline, CDR1 is MNHNY and CDR2 is SVGAGI (reference sequence). V lost 6 bases and J lost 2, with 12 bases in between. The length of the CDR3 is 14 residues. The CDR3 loop is CASRPNQVTDTQYF. The CDR3 coding sequence is TGTGCCAGCAGACCTAATCAGGTCACAGATACGCAGTATTTT.

This clone was seen a few times. V usage is TRBV6-1 and J usage is TRBJ1-3; 8 nucleotides line up with TRBD1. This CDR3 has 17 amino acids. With 4 bases clipped from V and 0 bases from J, the junction kept 8 bases outside the gene matches. Germline CDR1 is MNHNS and CDR2 is SASEGT. The CDR3 bases are TGTGCCAGCAGTGGCCCAGGGGGCCCTCCCTCTGGAAACACCATATATTTT. This gives the protein CASSGPGGPPSGNTIYF.

The gene calls are TRBV18 and TRBJ2-6, with TRBD1 matching 10 bases. The CDR3 extends over 17 amino acids. The germline gives CDR1 KGHSH, CDR2 LQKENI. V shed 3 bases, J shed 1 base, and the junction held 3 bases outside the gene matches. This chain's CDR3 is CASSPTGGASGANVLTF. DNA for the CDR3: TGTGCCAGCTCACCGACAGGGGGCGCATCTGGGGCCAACGTCCTGACTTTC.

In this sample, this clone turned up once. The gene calls are TRBV29-1 and TRBJ1-2, with D tentatively TRBD1 (6 bases). The CDR3 runs to 13 residues. Deletions cut 6 bases from V and 8 bases from J, with 19 bases between. The germline V gene has CDR1 SQVTM and CDR2 ANQGSEA. The CDR3 reads CSVRPWGGGGYTF. DNA of the CDR3: TGCAGCGTCCGACCGTGGGGGGGCGGGGGCTACACCTTC.

J is TRBJ2-5 and V is TRBV15; 8 bases align to TRBD1. In germline, CDR1 is LNHNV, CDR2 YYDKDF (reference sequence). V was pared by 1 base and J by 5 bases, with 6 bases of the junction left unmatched. The CDR3 length is 15 residues. DNA for the CDR3: TGTGCCACCAGCAGAGCCAGGACAGGGTGGGAGACCCAGTACTTC. It is translated as CATSRARTGWETQYF.

This chain links TRBV6-5 with TRBJ2-3; a possible D gene is TRBD2 (7 bases). This CDR3 spans 12 amino acids. Trimming shortened V by 8 bases and J by 3 bases, and 9 bases separated the two germline ends. The germline V gene has CDR1 MNHEY and CDR2 SVGAGI. DNA of the CDR3: TGTGCCAGCGGGAGGGGGACAGATACGCAGTATTTT. It translates to CASGRGTDTQYF.

This chain joins TRBV7-2 and TRBJ2-7; tentatively, D is TRBD1 (5 bases). Per the germline V gene, CDR1 is SGHTA and CDR2 is FQGNSA. V was clipped by 8 bases and J by 0 bases, with 11 bases between them. CDR3 length: 13 amino acids. CDR3 protein: CASRRQGSYEQYF. The DNA of the CDR3 is TGTGCCAGCCGCCGCCAGGGCTCCTACGAGCAGTACTTC.

The chain carries TRBV11-2 and TRBJ1-4; perhaps TRBD1 as D (6 bases). Deletions cut 0 bases from V and 6 bases from J, with 14 bases between. This CDR3 comprises 16 residues. Germline values: CDR1 SGHAT, CDR2 FQNNGV. The chain's CDR3 is CASSLDSARGHEKLFF. The CDR3 DNA follows: TGTGCCAGCAGCTTAGATTCGGCCAGGGGACATGAAAAACTGTTTTTT. Based on the CDR3 plus reference TRBV11-2 and TRBJ1-4, the full variable domain is EAGVAQSPRYKIIEKRQSVAFWCNPISGHATLYWYQQILGQGPKLLIQFQNNGVVDDSQLPKDRFSAERLKGVDSTLKIQPAKLEDSAVYLCASSLDSARGHEKLFFGSGTQLSVL.